The T cell receptor (beta chain) under discussion was sequenced for a study of blood T cells in healthy people across ages. The V end lost 2 bases, the J end lost 8 bases, and 16 bases lay between the germline ends. This CDR3 has 15 amino acids. The germline gives CDR1 SGHAT, CDR2 FQNNGV. A second PCR, run for about 7 to 11 cycles, used a sample-barcoded 5' primer plus a J-beta primer mix. One entry per CDR3 protein, called by TCRdb with MiXCR from the 5' RACE reads. The data contain 1.5 million or so distinct CDR3 sequences, roughly two fifths of them singletons. Material: blood. This chain joins TRBV11-2 and TRBJ2-1; D is undetermined. The receptor's source is a woman younger than 30 in good health. The CDR3, as DNA: TGTGCCAGCAGCTTACGGGTAGATTCCCTTGATGAGCAGTTCTTC. This codes for CASSLRVDSLDEQFF. Filled out from reference TRBV11-2 and TRBJ2-1, the complete variable domain reads EAGVAQSPRYKIIEKRQSVAFWCNPISGHATLYWYQQILGQGPKLLIQFQNNGVVDDSQLPKDRFSAERLKGVDSTLKIQPAKLEDSAVYLCASSLRVDSLDEQFFGPGTRLTVL.